This is a list of T cell receptor beta chains from one sample in a study of radiation and T cells in renal cell carcinoma. Clones were sequenced by immunoSEQ multiplex PCR, and TCRdb holds only the in-frame ones, with some missing. The data show about 83,000 clones, approximately 87% seen once. The sequenced sample was blood, obtained from a patient whose treatment included radiotherapy and nephrectomy. These receptors were taken from a woman aged 55-69 years with renal cell carcinoma. CDR3s include the opening cysteine and the closing phenylalanine or tryptophan. The D gene is left open where the match is weak. A row's size may be missing; if present it is once, few, many or a size class.

D gene: .
clone size: .
J gene: TRBJ2-7
V gene: TRBV7-3
CDR3 protein: CASSLNDGAYEQYF
CDR3 DNA: TGTGCCAGCAGCTTAAACGACGGAGCCTACGAGCAGTACTTC

D gene: .
clone size: .
J gene: TRBJ1-5
V gene: TRBV19
CDR3 protein: CASSIDLRNQPQHF
CDR3 DNA: TGTGCCAGTAGTATAGATCTCCGAAATCAGCCCCAGCATTTT

D gene: .
clone size: .
J gene: TRBJ1-5
V gene: TRBV5-4
CDR3 protein: CASSLEAGQTQHF
CDR3 DNA: TGTGCCAGCAGCTTGGAGGCCGGTCAGACCCAGCATTTT

D gene: TRBD1
clone size: .
J gene: TRBJ2-3
V gene: TRBV6-6
CDR3 protein: CASSQTFSGTGATQYF
CDR3 DNA: TGTGCCAGCAGTCAAACCTTCTCCGGGACAGGGGCTACGCAGTATTTT

D gene: .
clone size: .
J gene: TRBJ2-2
V gene: TRBV9
CDR3 protein: CASSTIPGELFF
CDR3 DNA: TGTGCCAGCAGCACCATTCCCGGGGAGCTGTTTTTT

D gene: .
clone size: .
J gene: TRBJ1-1
V gene: TRBV30
CDR3 protein: CAWSPRITEAFF
CDR3 DNA: TGTGCCTGGAGTCCTCGGATCACTGAAGCTTTCTTT

D gene: TRBD1
clone size: .
J gene: TRBJ2-1
V gene: TRBV11-3
CDR3 protein: CASSSGQGGTDEQFF
CDR3 DNA: TGTGCCAGCAGCTCGGGACAGGGGGGAACAGATGAGCAGTTCTTC

D gene: .
clone size: .
J gene: TRBJ1-5
V gene: TRBV28
CDR3 protein: CASSLLGNQPQHF
CDR3 DNA: TGTGCCAGCAGTTTGCTGGGCAATCAGCCCCAGCATTTT

D gene: TRBD2
clone size: .
J gene: TRBJ2-7
V gene: TRBV28
CDR3 protein: CASSTMHLAGKRSYEQYF
CDR3 DNA: TGTGCCAGCAGCACAATGCACCTAGCGGGGAAGCGCTCCTACGAGCAGTACTTC

D gene: TRBD2
clone size: .
J gene: TRBJ2-3
V gene: TRBV7-8
CDR3 protein: CASSLALAGARSTDTQYF
CDR3 DNA: TGTGCCAGCAGCTTAGCTTTAGCGGGAGCCAGATCCACAGATACGCAGTATTTT

D gene: .
clone size: .
J gene: TRBJ2-1
V gene: TRBV6-1
CDR3 protein: CASSASGRLNEQFF
CDR3 DNA: TGTGCCAGCAGTGCGTCGGGACGCCTAAATGAGCAGTTCTTC

D gene: .
clone size: .
J gene: TRBJ2-1
V gene: TRBV6-5
CDR3 protein: CASSYSWGPNEQFF
CDR3 DNA: TGTGCCAGCAGTTACTCGTGGGGGCCGAATGAGCAGTTCTTC

D gene: .
clone size: .
J gene: TRBJ2-1
V gene: TRBV4-1
CDR3 protein: CASSQGRGRSYNEQFF
CDR3 DNA: TGCGCCAGCAGCCAAGGCCGGGGGCGGTCCTACAATGAGCAGTTCTTC

D gene: .
clone size: few
J gene: TRBJ1-1
V gene: TRBV28
CDR3 protein: CASGRNTEAFF
CDR3 DNA: TGTGCCAGCGGGAGGAACACTGAAGCTTTCTTT

D gene: .
clone size: .
J gene: TRBJ1-4
V gene: TRBV19
CDR3 protein: CASSPPPRDSEKLFF
CDR3 DNA: TGTGCCAGTAGTCCCCCCCCCAGGGATAGTGAAAAACTGTTTTTT

D gene: .
clone size: few
J gene: TRBJ1-1
V gene: TRBV4-2
CDR3 protein: CASSQGGGRGEAFF
CDR3 DNA: TGTGCCAGCAGCCAAGGGGGGGGGCGCGGTGAAGCTTTCTTT

D gene: .
clone size: few
J gene: TRBJ2-7
V gene: TRBV6-1
CDR3 protein: CASLSTVHSYEQYF
CDR3 DNA: TGTGCCAGCCTGAGCACGGTACACTCCTACGAGCAGTACTTC

D gene: .
clone size: .
J gene: TRBJ1-1
V gene: TRBV6-1
CDR3 protein: CASSADSANTEAFF
CDR3 DNA: TGTGCCAGCAGTGCGGACAGCGCGAACACTGAAGCTTTCTTT

D gene: .
clone size: .
J gene: TRBJ1-1
V gene: TRBV7-2
CDR3 protein: CASSLQGMNTEAFF
CDR3 DNA: TGTGCCAGCAGCTTACAGGGGATGAACACTGAAGCTTTCTTT

D gene: TRBD1
clone size: once
J gene: TRBJ2-7
V gene: TRBV6-1
CDR3 protein: CASSRTGENYEQYF
CDR3 DNA: TGTGCCAGCAGTCGGACAGGGGAAAACTACGAGCAGTACTTC

D gene: TRBD1
clone size: once
J gene: TRBJ1-5
V gene: TRBV28
CDR3 protein: CASSLGDRGPTFGQPQHF
CDR3 DNA: TGTGCCAGCAGTTTAGGAGACAGGGGGCCGACATTCGGTCAGCCCCAGCATTTT

D gene: .
clone size: .
J gene: TRBJ1-2
V gene: TRBV4-1
CDR3 protein: CASSEVGAPIYGYTF
CDR3 DNA: TGCGCCAGCAGCGAAGTTGGGGCACCCATATATGGCTACACCTTC

D gene: .
clone size: .
J gene: TRBJ1-1
V gene: TRBV6-1
CDR3 protein: CASSVVNTEAFF
CDR3 DNA: TGTGCCAGCAGTGTGGTGAACACTGAAGCTTTCTTT

D gene: .
clone size: .
J gene: TRBJ1-2
V gene: TRBV7-2
CDR3 protein: CASSLYRSQSYGYTF
CDR3 DNA: TGTGCCAGCAGCTTATACAGATCTCAGAGCTATGGCTACACCTTC

D gene: .
clone size: .
J gene: TRBJ1-1
V gene: TRBV5-1
CDR3 protein: CASSLEGGLDTEAFF
CDR3 DNA: TGCGCCAGCAGCTTGGAGGGGGGCTTGGACACTGAAGCTTTCTTT

D gene: TRBD1
clone size: .
J gene: TRBJ2-6
V gene: TRBV9
CDR3 protein: CASSSRGQSLYSGANVLTF
CDR3 DNA: TGTGCCAGCAGCTCCCGGGGACAGTCCCTATACTCTGGGGCCAACGTCCTGACTTTC

D gene: TRBD1
clone size: .
J gene: TRBJ1-1
V gene: TRBV18
CDR3 protein: CASSPWTGENTEAFF
CDR3 DNA: TGTGCCAGCTCACCATGGACAGGCGAGAACACTGAAGCTTTCTTT

D gene: TRBD1
clone size: .
J gene: TRBJ1-2
V gene: TRBV6-5
CDR3 protein: CASRTTGDYGYTF
CDR3 DNA: TGTGCCAGCAGAACCACAGGGGACTATGGCTACACCTTC

D gene: .
clone size: .
J gene: TRBJ1-1
V gene: TRBV25-1
CDR3 protein: CASSILGHQNTEAFF
CDR3 DNA: TGTGCCAGCAGTATATTAGGACACCAGAACACTGAAGCTTTCTTT

D gene: .
clone size: .
J gene: TRBJ1-5
V gene: TRBV5-1
CDR3 protein: CASSLAPVGGNQPQHF
CDR3 DNA: TGCGCCAGCAGCTTGGCCCCAGTAGGGGGGAATCAGCCCCAGCATTTT

D gene: .
clone size: .
J gene: TRBJ1-6
V gene: TRBV21-1
CDR3 protein: CASSMRKLTGPGGDNSPLHF
CDR3 DNA: TGTGCCAGCAGCATGAGAAAACTTACAGGGCCCGGTGGGGATAATTCACCCCTCCACTTT

D gene: TRBD2
clone size: .
J gene: TRBJ2-7
V gene: TRBV28
CDR3 protein: CASSVLAGVYYEQYF
CDR3 DNA: TGTGCCAGCAGCGTTCTAGCGGGAGTTTATTACGAGCAGTACTTC

D gene: .
clone size: .
J gene: TRBJ1-2
V gene: TRBV10-3
CDR3 protein: CAISEGQSEGYTF
CDR3 DNA: TGTGCCATCAGTGAGGGGCAGTCCGAAGGCTACACCTTC

D gene: TRBD1
clone size: .
J gene: TRBJ1-2
V gene: TRBV2
CDR3 protein: CASSFFTLQGASRNGYTF
CDR3 DNA: TGTGCCAGCAGTTTTTTCACACTACAGGGGGCGAGTAGGAATGGCTACACCTTC

D gene: .
clone size: .
J gene: TRBJ1-1
V gene: TRBV28
CDR3 protein: CASSFLFAGMNTEAFF
CDR3 DNA: TGTGCCAGCAGTTTTTTGTTCGCGGGGATGAACACTGAAGCTTTCTTT

D gene: .
clone size: .
J gene: TRBJ2-3
V gene: TRBV7-3
CDR3 protein: CASSLTLAGPDTDTQYF
CDR3 DNA: TGTGCCAGCAGCTTAACGTTGGCAGGGCCCGACACAGATACGCAGTATTTT

D gene: TRBD1
clone size: .
J gene: TRBJ2-3
V gene: TRBV7-8
CDR3 protein: CASSLWTGVTDTQYF
CDR3 DNA: TGTGCCAGCAGCTTGTGGACAGGGGTCACAGATACGCAGTATTTT

D gene: .
clone size: .
J gene: TRBJ2-7
V gene: TRBV6-5
CDR3 protein: CASSQDSSYEQYF
CDR3 DNA: TGTGCCAGCAGTCAAGACAGCTCCTACGAGCAGTACTTC

D gene: .
clone size: .
J gene: TRBJ1-1
V gene: TRBV4-1
CDR3 protein: CASSQDRVPTGEAFF
CDR3 DNA: TGCGCCAGCAGCCAAGATAGGGTCCCGACTGGTGAAGCTTTCTTT

D gene: TRBD1
clone size: .
J gene: TRBJ2-5
V gene: TRBV5-1
CDR3 protein: CASSSTGQGAETQYF
CDR3 DNA: TGCGCCAGCAGCTCAACTGGACAGGGGGCTGAGACCCAGTACTTC

D gene: .
clone size: .
J gene: TRBJ2-2
V gene: TRBV7-3
CDR3 protein: CASSPDRNTGELFF
CDR3 DNA: TGTGCCAGCAGCCCCGACAGGAACACCGGGGAGCTGTTTTTT

D gene: .
clone size: .
J gene: TRBJ2-7
V gene: TRBV28
CDR3 protein: CATHEALSYEQYF
CDR3 DNA: TGTGCCACCCACGAGGCACTTTCCTACGAGCAGTACTTC

D gene: .
clone size: .
J gene: TRBJ1-1
V gene: TRBV18
CDR3 protein: CASSPSSDRPTEAFF
CDR3 DNA: TGTGCCAGCTCGCCTTCATCAGACAGGCCCACTGAAGCTTTCTTT

D gene: TRBD1
clone size: .
J gene: TRBJ2-7
V gene: TRBV11-2
CDR3 protein: CASSGWTGGPGEQYF
CDR3 DNA: TGTGCCAGCAGCGGGTGGACAGGGGGTCCAGGCGAGCAGTACTTC

D gene: TRBD1
clone size: few
J gene: TRBJ2-7
V gene: TRBV7-8
CDR3 protein: CASSTRTGYLRGQYF
CDR3 DNA: TGTGCCAGCAGCACCCGGACAGGGTACCTACGAGGGCAGTACTTC

D gene: .
clone size: .
J gene: TRBJ1-4
V gene: TRBV6-5
CDR3 protein: CASSWGQRYEKLFF
CDR3 DNA: TGTGCCAGCAGTTGGGGGCAACGCTATGAAAAACTGTTTTTT

D gene: .
clone size: .
J gene: TRBJ1-1
V gene: TRBV7-9
CDR3 protein: CASSPPERRYTEAFF
CDR3 DNA: TGTGCCAGCAGCCCACCGGAGAGGAGGTACACTGAAGCTTTCTTT

D gene: TRBD1
clone size: few
J gene: TRBJ1-4
V gene: TRBV7-9
CDR3 protein: CASSPQGDGEKLFF
CDR3 DNA: TGTGCCAGCAGCCCCCAGGGGGACGGGGAAAAACTGTTTTTT

D gene: .
clone size: .
J gene: TRBJ1-5
V gene: TRBV7-3
CDR3 protein: CASSADRHQPQHF
CDR3 DNA: TGTGCCAGCAGCGCTGACAGACATCAGCCCCAGCATTTT

D gene: .
clone size: few
J gene: TRBJ1-2
V gene: TRBV28
CDR3 protein: CASSLGAGHYGYTF
CDR3 DNA: TGTGCCAGCAGCTTGGGGGCAGGTCACTATGGCTACACCTTC

D gene: TRBD1
clone size: .
J gene: TRBJ1-5
V gene: TRBV11-2
CDR3 protein: CASSPGGQGAVGSNQPQHF
CDR3 DNA: TGTGCCAGCAGCCCAGGGGGGCAGGGGGCGGTAGGCAGCAATCAGCCCCAGCATTTT

D gene: .
clone size: .
J gene: TRBJ1-5
V gene: TRBV2
CDR3 protein: CASSPDWPWGNQPQHF
CDR3 DNA: TGTGCCAGCAGTCCTGATTGGCCCTGGGGAAATCAGCCCCAGCATTTT

D gene: TRBD1
clone size: .
J gene: TRBJ1-1
V gene: TRBV5-4
CDR3 protein: CASSPRDSHTEAFF
CDR3 DNA: TGTGCCAGCAGCCCGAGGGACAGCCACACTGAAGCTTTCTTT

D gene: .
clone size: .
J gene: TRBJ2-5
V gene: TRBV19
CDR3 protein: CASSMAGNFQETQYF
CDR3 DNA: TGTGCCAGTAGTATGGCAGGGAATTTCCAAGAGACCCAGTACTTC

D gene: .
clone size: .
J gene: TRBJ2-1
V gene: TRBV6-6
CDR3 protein: CASTPGTSSYNEQFF
CDR3 DNA: TGTGCCAGCACACCAGGGACTTCTTCCTACAATGAGCAGTTCTTC